Sequencing of this TCR beta chain was carried out in a study of CD8 T cells in Susac syndrome. Random hexamers primed reverse transcription of about 0.45 to 1 ug RNA. An immunoSEQ multiplex PCR generated amplified TCR beta CDR3 products spanning 54 Vbeta and 13 Jbeta. TCRdb itself ran the immunoSEQ multiplex PCR reads through MiXCR, one entry per CDR3 protein. The sample has tens of thousands of distinct CDR3 sequences; over 90% are singletons. The V end was cut by 5 bases, the J end by 9 bases, with 18 bases between. CDR1 SGHDT and CDR2 YYEEEE come from the germline V gene. CDR3 size: 14 residues. This chain uses TRBV5-6 with TRBJ2-1, with D unresolved. The sequence was collected from a human donor in good health. The sequenced sample consisted of CD8+ T cells from PBMCs. CDR3 coding DNA: TGTGCCAGCAGTGGCAGCGTTGGCATCGGTGAGCAGTTCTTC. It encodes CASSGSVGIGEQFF. The variable domain in full, with the rest retrieved from reference TRBV5-6 and TRBJ2-1, is DAGVTQSPTHLIKTRGQQVTLRCSPKSGHDTVSWYQQALGQGPQFIFQYYEEEERQRGNFPDRFSGHQFPNYSSELNVNALLLGDSALYLCASSGSVGIGEQFFGPGTRLTVL.